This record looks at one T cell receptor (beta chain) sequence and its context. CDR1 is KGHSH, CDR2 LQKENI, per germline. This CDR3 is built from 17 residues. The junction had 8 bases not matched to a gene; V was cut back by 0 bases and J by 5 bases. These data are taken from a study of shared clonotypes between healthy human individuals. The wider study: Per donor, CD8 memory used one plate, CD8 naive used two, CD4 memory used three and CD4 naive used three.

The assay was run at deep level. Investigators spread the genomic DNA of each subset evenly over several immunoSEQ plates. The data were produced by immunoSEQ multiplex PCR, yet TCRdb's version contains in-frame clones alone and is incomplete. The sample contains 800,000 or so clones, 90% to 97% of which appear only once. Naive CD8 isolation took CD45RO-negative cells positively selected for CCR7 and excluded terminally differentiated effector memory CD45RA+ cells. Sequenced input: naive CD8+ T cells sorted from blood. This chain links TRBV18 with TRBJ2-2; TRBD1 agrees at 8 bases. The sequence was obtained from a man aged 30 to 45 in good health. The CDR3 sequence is CASSPPDRGILTGELFF. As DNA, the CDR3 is TGTGCCAGCTCACCACCCGACAGGGGAATATTGACCGGGGAGCTGTTTTTT.